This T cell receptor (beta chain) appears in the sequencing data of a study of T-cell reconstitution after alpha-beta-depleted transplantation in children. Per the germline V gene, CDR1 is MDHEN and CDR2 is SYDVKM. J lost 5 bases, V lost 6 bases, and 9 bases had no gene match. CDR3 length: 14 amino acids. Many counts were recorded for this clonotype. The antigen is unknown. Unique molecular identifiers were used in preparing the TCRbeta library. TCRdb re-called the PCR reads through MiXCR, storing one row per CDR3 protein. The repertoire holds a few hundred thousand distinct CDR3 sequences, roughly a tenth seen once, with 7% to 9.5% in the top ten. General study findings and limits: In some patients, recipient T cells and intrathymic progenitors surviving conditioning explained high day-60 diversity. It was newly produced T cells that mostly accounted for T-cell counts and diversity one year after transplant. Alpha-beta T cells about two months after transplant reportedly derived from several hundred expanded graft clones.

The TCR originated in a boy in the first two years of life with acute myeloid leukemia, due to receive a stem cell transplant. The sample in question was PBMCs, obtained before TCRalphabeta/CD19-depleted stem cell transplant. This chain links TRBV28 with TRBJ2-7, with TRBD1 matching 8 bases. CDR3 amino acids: CASRTWTGPHEQYF. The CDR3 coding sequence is TGTGCCAGCAGGACTTGGACAGGGCCCCACGAGCAGTACTTC. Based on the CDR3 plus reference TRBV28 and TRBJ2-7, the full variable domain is DVKVTQSSRYLVKRTGEKVFLECVQDMDHENMFWYRQDPGLGLRLIYFSYDVKMKEKGDIPEGYSVSREKKERFSLILESASTNQTSMYLCASRTWTGPHEQYFGPGTRLTVT.